This note documents a single T cell receptor (beta chain) sequence. The CDR3 totals 14 residues. V lost 5 bases and J lost 6; bases outside the gene matches: 6. The germline gives CDR1 SGHNT, CDR2 YENEEA. These data belong to a study of blood T cell repertoires in COVID-19. The overall study: Samples came from the United States, Italy and Spain, spanning acute and convalescent COVID-19.

Here immunoSEQ multiplex PCR was the method, and the copy in TCRdb shows in-frame clones only, minus some. Among approximately 110,000 clones listed, roughly 79% were seen once. The sequence came from a man older than 75 with acute or convalescent COVID-19. This chain connects TRBV11-3 to TRBJ2-2; 7 bases agree with TRBD1. Sequencing input: peripheral blood. The CDR3 sequence: CASSKRGGPGELFF. As DNA, the CDR3 is TGTGCCAGCAGCAAAAGAGGGGGCCCCGGGGAGCTGTTTTTT.